The 28 T cell receptor beta chains in this list originate from one sample, sequenced in a study of T-cell memory formation after mild COVID-19. MiXCR, run by TCRdb on the 5' RACE reads, gives a single entry per CDR3 protein. Of approximately 89,000 distinct CDR3 sequences in the sample, 9.5% to 15% were seen once. Input material: PBMCs or a T cell subset sorted from them (not recorded which). These receptors were collected from a young man who had mild COVID-19 (a few samples of this study predate the infection). Cell type and time point are not known.

This clonotype was counted only a few times. V gene TRBV4-3 combines with J gene TRBJ2-3; 13 nucleotides agree with TRBD2. Germline lookup yields CDR1 LGHNA and CDR2 YSLEER. V lost 5 bases, J lost 1 base, and 0 bases stayed unmatched. This CDR3 spans 15 amino acids. For the CDR3, the DNA is TGCGCCAGCAGCACTAGCGGGGGGGGCACAGATACGCAGTATTTT. Translating gives CASSTSGGGTDTQYF.

This clonotype occurred a few times. The chain combines TRBV4-1 with TRBJ2-5; 7 bases align to TRBD1. CDR1 is MGHRA and CDR2 is YSYEKL in the germline V gene. CDR3 length equals 16 residues. The V segment lost 5 bases and the J segment 5 bases; nucleotides outside the gene matches: 14. In DNA form, the CDR3 reads TGCGCCAGCAGCTCTTCACAGGGGTCGGCGGCTGAGACCCAGTACTTC. This codes for CASSSSQGSAAETQYF.

The chain is built from TRBV27 and TRBJ2-3, with 10 positions matching TRBD2. CDR1 is MNHEY and CDR2 is SMNVEV in the germline V gene (reference sequence). The V and J ends lost 8 bases and 2 bases, in that order; junction bases with no gene match: 7. The length of the CDR3 is 15 residues. CDR3 loop: CASSVAGGPTDTQYF. The CDR3, as DNA: TGTGCCAGCTCGGTAGCGGGGGGCCCCACAGATACGCAGTATTTT.

In this sample, this clonotype turned up a few times. The rearrangement uses TRBV10-3 and TRBJ2-1; 15 bases agree with TRBD2. Germline V gene sequence: CDR1 ENHRY, CDR2 SYGVKD. J was trimmed by 16 bases and V by 3 bases; bases with no gene match: 7. CDR3 size: 14 residues. The CDR3, as DNA: TGTGCCATCAGTGAACGGACTAGCGGGGGGGCTCTCTTCTTC. It specifies CAISERTSGGALFF.

The chain uses TRBV5-1 and TRBJ2-1; 12 positions agree with TRBD1. V lost 3 bases and J lost 7; bases outside the gene matches: 11. Germline-derived CDR1 and CDR2 are SGHRS and YFSETQ. The CDR3 sequence is 17 residues long. The CDR3 sequence is CASSSGTGGHLGNEQFF. The CDR3 region has the DNA TGCGCCAGCAGCTCCGGGACAGGGGGCCATCTGGGGAATGAGCAGTTCTTC.

This clonotype was seen more than once but under ten times. The chain links TRBV6-2 or TRBV6-3 to TRBJ2-2, with 10 positions matching TRBD1. The CDR3 contains 15 residues. CDR1 is MNHEY, CDR2 SVGEGT, per germline. V trimming: 7 bases; J trimming: 6 bases; junction bases outside the gene matches: 8. The CDR3 sequence: CASTTFGQGAGELFF. The DNA of the CDR3 is TGTGCCAGCACCACCTTCGGACAGGGGGCCGGGGAGCTGTTTTTT.

In its sample, this clonotype was seen many times. This chain connects TRBV29-1 to TRBJ2-5; a possible D gene is TRBD2 (5 bases). Per the germline V gene, CDR1 is SQVTM and CDR2 is ANQGSEA. CDR3 size: 12 residues. Trimming left V 4 bases short and J 1 base short, with 7 bases between. CDR3 amino acids: CSVGRSQETQYF. The DNA for the CDR3 is TGCAGCGTTGGGAGGAGCCAAGAGACCCAGTACTTC. Looking up the rest from reference TRBV29-1 and TRBJ2-5 gives the full variable domain: SAVISQKPSRDICQRGTSLTIQCQVDSQVTMMFWYRQQPGQSLTLIATANQGSEATYESGFVIDKFPISRPNLTFSTLTVSNMSPEDSSIYLCSVGRSQETQYFGPGTRLLVL.

V is TRBV5-1 and J is TRBJ2-3; possible D gene TRBD1, 5 bases. From germline, CDR1 is SGHRS and CDR2 YFSETQ. Trimming stripped 0 bases from V and 1 base from J, with 9 bases between. This CDR3 has 15 amino acids. CDR3 region: CASSLEGWGTDTQYF. The DNA for the CDR3 is TGCGCCAGCAGCTTGGAGGGGTGGGGCACAGATACGCAGTATTTT.

This chain joins TRBV11-3 and TRBJ2-3; 7 bases are a match to TRBD2. J gave up 5 bases and V 5 bases, and 10 bases lay outside the gene matches. Germline V gives CDR1 SGHNT, CDR2 YENEEA. The CDR3 covers 15 residues. The CDR3 loop is CASSPTPGGKDTQYF. CDR3 DNA sequence: TGTGCCAGCAGCCCCACCCCGGGGGGTAAAGATACGCAGTATTTT.

This clonotype was seen a few times. The CDR3 protein is CASSSGNRGMHGNTIYF. CDR3 bases: TGCGCCAGCAGCTCCGGCAACAGGGGAATGCATGGAAACACCATATATTTT. The chain recombines TRBV4-3 with TRBJ1-3, with 7 bases aligning to TRBD1. Looked up from germline, CDR1 is LGHNA and CDR2 is YSLEER. The CDR3 extends over 17 amino acids. After removal of 5 bases from V and 3 bases from J, the junction contained 13 bases not matched to a gene.

The sample holds a few counts of this clonotype. The chain couples TRBV11-2 to TRBJ2-1; a weak D match, TRBD1 (6 bases). The germline CDR1 and CDR2 sequences are SGHAT and FQNNGV. The length of the CDR3 is 16 residues. The V gene lost 5 bases and the J gene lost 7 bases, with 21 bases spanning the gap. Here the CDR3 DNA reads TGTGCCAGCAGCCGAGACGGACAGTCGGGGCTGAATGAGCAGTTCTTC. Its translation: CASSRDGQSGLNEQFF.

This clonotype was counted between two and nine times. The J gene is TRBJ1-2, the V gene TRBV27, with no clear D. Germline CDR1 MNHEY, CDR2 SMNVEV (reference sequence). This CDR3 has 15 residues. V was trimmed by 2 bases and J by 4 bases, leaving 14 bases between them. CDR3 amino acids: CASSLTTAAFYGYTF. The CDR3 bases are TGTGCCAGCAGTTTAACGACGGCAGCTTTCTATGGCTACACCTTC.

This clonotype occurred many times. The chain links TRBV6-5 to TRBJ2-7; D uncertain. V lost 5 bases and J lost 6, with 8 bases in between. Germline-derived CDR1 and CDR2 are MNHEY and SVGAGI. The CDR3 has 11 residues. The CDR3 region is CASSIWFEQYV. The CDR3 nucleotides are TGTGCCAGCAGTATATGGTTCGAGCAGTACGTC.

The chain uses TRBV4-1 and TRBJ1-2; no reliable D call. The CDR3 spans 13 residues. The ends were cut back, 2 bases at V and 4 bases at J, with 8 bases in the middle. Looked up from germline, CDR1 is MGHRA and CDR2 is YSYEKL. The CDR3 sequence: CASSQPSRYGYTF. CDR3 nucleotides: TGCGCCAGCAGCCAACCGTCGCGCTATGGCTACACCTTC.

There are a few counts of this clonotype. The chain joins TRBV6-1 to TRBJ1-4; the D is unclear. CDR1 and CDR2 (germline): MNHNS, SASEGT. The CDR3 loop spans 13 amino acids. Trimming cost V 10 bases and J 5 bases, with 14 bases left between them. DNA for the CDR3: TGTGCCACGGGGTCGGGATCCAATGAAAAACTGTTTTTT. Its protein product is CATGSGSNEKLFF.

This clonotype occurred many times. In DNA, the CDR3 is TGTGCCATCAGTATGGACAGCCACAATGAGCAGTTCTTC. Encoded protein: CAISMDSHNEQFF. The rearrangement links TRBV10-3 to TRBJ2-1, with a tentative D call TRBD1 (6 bases). The CDR3 consists of 13 residues. V gave up 5 bases and J gave up 5 bases, with 10 bases separating them. Germline V gene lookup returns CDR1 ENHRY and CDR2 SYGVKD.

V and J are TRBV7-9 and TRBJ1-2; TRBD1 matches at 7 bases. The V gene end was trimmed by 5 bases and the J gene end by 12 bases; junction bases not matched to a gene: 6. CDR3 length: 11 residues. Looked up from germline, CDR1 is SEHNR and CDR2 is FQNEAQ (reference sequence). CDR3 nucleotide sequence: TGTGCCAGCAGCACCCGGACAGGAAACACCTTC. It translates to CASSTRTGNTF.

The V gene is TRBV7-6, the J gene TRBJ2-3, with TRBD2 matching 9 bases. V shed 1 base, J shed 3 bases, and the junction held 5 bases outside the gene matches. Germline values: CDR1 SGHVS, CDR2 FNYEAQ. The CDR3 has 16 amino acids. CDR3 residues: CASSLDLAGLTDTQYF. The CDR3 nucleotides read TGTGCCAGCAGCTTAGACCTAGCGGGGTTGACAGATACGCAGTATTTT.

A few counts support this clonotype. V usage is TRBV29-1 and J usage is TRBJ2-5; 9 nucleotides align to TRBD2. Trimming cost V 3 bases and J 5 bases; bases outside gene matches: 4. This CDR3 is 13 amino acids long. Germline V gene sequence: CDR1 SQVTM, CDR2 ANQGSEA. The CDR3 loop reads CSVDWTSVETQYF. The CDR3 DNA is TGCAGCGTTGACTGGACTAGCGTCGAGACCCAGTACTTC.

V gene TRBV4-1 combines with J gene TRBJ1-1; 10 bases match TRBD1. The junction had 16 bases not matched to a gene; V was cut back by 3 bases and J by 6 bases. Germline V gene sequence: CDR1 MGHRA, CDR2 YSYEKL. The CDR3 is 18 residues long. CDR3 coding DNA: TGCGCCAGCAGCCAGAGAGTCCCAGGAGACAGGGGGCGTTCTGAAGCTTTCTTT. Translating gives CASSQRVPGDRGRSEAFF.

This clonotype was seen only a few times. The chain employs TRBV9 and TRBJ2-3; no firm D call. Germline-derived CDR1 and CDR2 are SGDLS and YYNGEE. The CDR3 is 11 residues long. Trimming removed 0 bases from V and 8 bases from J, with 4 bases in between. The CDR3 is CASSVGGTQYF. CDR3 bases: TGTGCCAGCAGCGTAGGGGGTACGCAGTATTTT.

The chain uses TRBV2 and TRBJ2-7; the D gene is possibly TRBD2 (6 bases). The CDR3 spans 12 residues. Per germline, CDR1 SNHLY and CDR2 FYNNEI. V was clipped by 6 bases and J by 7 bases, with 13 bases between them. The CDR3 spells CASREGMGEQYV. DNA of the CDR3: TGTGCCAGCAGGGAGGGGATGGGGGAGCAGTACGTC.

This clonotype has only a few counts. The chain recombines TRBV5-1 with TRBJ2-1, with D unresolved. This CDR3 region has 15 residues. The germline V gene has CDR1 SGHRS and CDR2 YFSETQ. Trimming stripped 0 bases from V and 8 bases from J, with 15 bases between. CDR3 DNA sequence: TGCGCCAGCAGCTTGGAGGTGGTCCGGGTTTATGAGCAGTTCTTC. Protein sequence: CASSLEVVRVYEQFF.

In this sample, this clonotype turned up a few times. CDR3 bases: TGTGCCAGCAGTGAAACCCCAGCCGGGACCGGGGAGCTGTTTTTT. Encoded protein: CASSETPAGTGELFF. The rearrangement joins TRBV6-1 to TRBJ2-2; D not resolved. Germline assignment: CDR1 MNHNS and CDR2 SASEGT. Between the trimmed V and J ends, which lost 2 bases and 5 bases, there was a span of 12 bases. The CDR3 spans 15 residues.

The rearrangement joins TRBV7-9 to TRBJ2-1; no firm D call. Trimming took off 1 base at V and 8 bases at J, with 12 bases between the two ends. The CDR3 contains 14 residues. From germline, CDR1 is SEHNR and CDR2 FQNEAQ (reference sequence). The CDR3 DNA reads as TGTGCCAGCAGCTTAGAGCGAGCATCGGATGAGCAGTTCTTC. Protein sequence: CASSLERASDEQFF.

This clonotype was detected a few times. This chain uses TRBV7-2 with TRBJ1-6; D possibly corresponds to TRBD1 (5 bases). V lost 5 bases, J lost 8 bases, and 13 bases lay in between. This CDR3 is built from 14 residues. Germline V lookup: CDR1 SGHTA, CDR2 FQGNSA. The CDR3 region has the DNA TGTGCCAGCAGCCCGCCATTCAGGGATTCACCCCTCCACTTT. This translates into CASSPPFRDSPLHF.

Only a few counts were recorded for this clonotype. This chain links TRBV6-2 or TRBV6-3 with TRBJ2-3; 7 bases map to TRBD2. Unmatched junction bases numbered 12, after V lost 6 bases and J lost 3 bases. Per the germline V gene, CDR1 is MNHEY and CDR2 is SVGEGT. The CDR3 spans 16 residues. The CDR3 nucleotides are TGTGCCAGCAGCCCAGGACTAGAAACCTTTACAGATACGCAGTATTTT. It specifies CASSPGLETFTDTQYF.

The rearrangement links TRBV5-1 to TRBJ2-4; D tentatively reads TRBD1 or TRBD2 (5 bases each). CDR1 SGHRS and CDR2 YFSETQ come from the germline V gene. The germline V and J ends were trimmed by 1 base and 6 bases, with 14 bases remaining between them. This CDR3 is 15 amino acids long. CDR3 DNA: TGCGCCAGCAGCTTGAGAGGGGTTCCGCTAAACATTCAGTACTTC. Amino acids: CASSLRGVPLNIQYF.